This is a list of T cell receptor beta chains from one sample in a study of early T cells in non-severe SARS-CoV-2 infection. From the 5' RACE reads, TCRdb called clonotypes with MiXCR, one entry per CDR3 protein. The data show fewer than 120,000 distinct CDR3 sequences, approximately 12% seen once. The sequencing here drew on whole blood, taken at baseline. The source of these receptors is an adult who was a healthcare worker with PCR-confirmed SARS-CoV-2 infection or an uninfected control (not recorded which). CDR3s include the opening cysteine and the closing phenylalanine or tryptophan. A D gene is named only where the DNA matches it firmly. A clone size is listed for some rows: how often the clone was seen (once, few, many), or a class if it is expanded.

length | J | D | size | V | DNA | CDR3
17 | TRBJ2-1 | TRBD2 | few | TRBV7-9 | TGTGCCAGCAGCTTCACCCTAGCGGGAGGTTCCTACAATGAGCAGTTCTTC | CASSFTLAGGSYNEQFF
14 | TRBJ2-7 | TRBD1 | few | TRBV5-1 | TGCGCCAGCAGAGGTCCCGACAGGGCCTACGAGCAGTACTTC | CASRGPDRAYEQYF
15 | TRBJ2-7 | . | . | TRBV20-1 | TGCAGTGCCGCTTCTAGGACAGTATCGACCTACGAGCAGTACTTC | CSAASRTVSTYEQYF
15 | TRBJ1-2 | TRBD1 | few | TRBV27 | TGTGCCAGCAGCCAGGACAGGCGTTGGGGCTATGGCTACACCTTC | CASSQDRRWGYGYTF
11 | TRBJ1-6 | . | . | TRBV7-9 | TGTGCCAGCAGCTCGACTGGGCCCCTCCACTTT | CASSSTGPLHF
13 | TRBJ1-5 | . | . | TRBV30 | TGTGCCTGGACCATCGGCGGTGTTCAGCCCCAGCATTTT | CAWTIGGVQPQHF
16 | TRBJ1-1 | . | many | TRBV2 | TGTGCCAGCAGTGAAGCGCTCGGGACACTGAACACTGAAGCTTTCTTT | CASSEALGTLNTEAFF
14 | TRBJ2-7 | . | . | TRBV20-1 | TGCAGTGCCCTTCGGGTTTACCGGGCTTACGAGCAGTACTTC | CSALRVYRAYEQYF
15 | TRBJ2-1 | . | . | TRBV7-3 | TGTGCCAGCAGCTTAATAGCGGTGTCCTACAATGAGCAGTTCTTC | CASSLIAVSYNEQFF
14 | TRBJ1-1 | TRBD1 | . | TRBV7-9 | TGTGCCAGCAGCTTAGCACAGGGGGACACTGAAGCTTTCTTT | CASSLAQGDTEAFF
14 | TRBJ2-7 | . | . | TRBV5-1 | TGCGCCAGCAGCTTGGCCTCGGACAGCTACGAGCAGTACTTC | CASSLASDSYEQYF
14 | TRBJ2-5 | TRBD1 | few | TRBV4-2 | TGTGCCAGCAGCCAAGGACAGGGGATGGAGACCCAGTACTTC | CASSQGQGMETQYF
16 | TRBJ1-2 | TRBD1 | . | TRBV6-1 | TGTGCCAGCAGTGCGTCTCGAACAGGGGTGGGCTATGGCTACACCTTC | CASSASRTGVGYGYTF
12 | TRBJ2-2 | . | . | TRBV2 | TGTGCCAGCAGTGAAGTATTCGGGGAGCTGTTTTTT | CASSEVFGELFF
18 | TRBJ1-5 | . | . | TRBV27 | TGTGCCAGCAGTTTATACCTGTCTCGAGGGAGTAGCAATCAGCCCCAGCATTTT | CASSLYLSRGSSNQPQHF
14 | TRBJ1-6 | . | . | TRBV5-1 | TGCGCCAGCAGCCGAACGGGGGCGGTTTCACCCCTCCACTTT | CASSRTGAVSPLHF
15 | TRBJ2-7 | . | . | TRBV25-1 | TGTGCCAGCAGTTCCCCCGAAGACAGCCCCTACGAGCAGTACTTC | CASSSPEDSPYEQYF
13 | TRBJ1-2 | TRBD1 | many | TRBV7-2 | TGTGCCAGCAGCCGGGACAGGGGGGAAGGCTACACCTTC | CASSRDRGEGYTF
15 | TRBJ2-1 | TRBD2 | many | TRBV14 | TGTGCCAGCAGCCACTGGCTAGCGGGACACAATGAGCAGTTCTTC | CASSHWLAGHNEQFF
15 | TRBJ2-1 | TRBD2 | few | TRBV5-1 | TGCGCCAGCAGCTTGATAACTAGCGGGGGAAGGGAGCAGTTCTTC | CASSLITSGGREQFF
15 | TRBJ2-2 | . | . | TRBV28 | TGTGCCAGCAGACACAGGGTCAAAGGGACCGGGGAGCTGTTTTTT | CASRHRVKGTGELFF
12 | TRBJ2-1 | . | few | TRBV3-1 | TGTGCCAGCAGCCAAAAAGGGGGTGAGCAGTTCTTC | CASSQKGGEQFF
13 | TRBJ1-1 | TRBD1 | . | TRBV9 | TGTGCCAGCAGCATGCTAACAGGGGCTGAAGCTTTCTTT | CASSMLTGAEAFF
17 | TRBJ1-1 | TRBD1 | few | TRBV18 | TGTGCCAGCCGTTCTGACAGGGTCCTTACCGTGAACACTGAAGCTTTCTTT | CASRSDRVLTVNTEAFF
17 | TRBJ1-2 | TRBD1 | . | TRBV12-3/TRBV12-4 | TGTGCCAGCAGCAGCGGACAGGCTGCGAGTCCTAACTATGGCTACACCTTC | CASSSGQAASPNYGYTF
14 | TRBJ2-3 | . | . | TRBV3-1 | TGTGCCAGCAGCCCCGGGACGCTAACAGATACGCAGTATTTT | CASSPGTLTDTQYF
18 | TRBJ1-1 | TRBD1 | . | TRBV6-4 | TGTGCCAGCAGTCCGGGGACAGGGGGCATCGGGATGAACACTGAAGCTTTCTTT | CASSPGTGGIGMNTEAFF
16 | TRBJ2-1 | TRBD2 | . | TRBV9 | TGTGCCAGCAGCCTAACCGGGACTAGCGGGAGGGCCAAGCTGTTCTTC | CASSLTGTSGRAKLFF
14 | TRBJ1-1 | . | few | TRBV7-6 | TGTGCCAGCAGCCCTCGTGGGCCGGACACTGAAGCTTTCTTT | CASSPRGPDTEAFF
12 | TRBJ1-2 | TRBD1 | many | TRBV29-1 | TGCAGCGTTGATCCAGGGGGCGGCGGCTACACCTTC | CSVDPGGGGYTF
15 | TRBJ1-4 | . | few | TRBV18 | TGTGCCAGCTCACCACGAGGACTAATTAATGAAAAACTGTTTTTT | CASSPRGLINEKLFF
15 | TRBJ2-2 | . | . | TRBV7-9 | TGTGCCAGCAGCTTTGAGAGGGGAGACACCGGGGAGCTGTTTTTT | CASSFERGDTGELFF
17 | TRBJ1-1 | TRBD1 | . | TRBV18 | TGTGCCAGCTCACCAAGCTGGTGGGACAGGGTCTCTCCGGGGGCTTTCTTT | CASSPSWWDRVSPGAFF
16 | TRBJ2-1 | TRBD2 | . | TRBV7-8 | TGTGCCAGCAGCTTTTCGGCGGGAGGGCCCTACAATGAGCAGTTCTTC | CASSFSAGGPYNEQFF
17 | TRBJ2-7 | . | . | TRBV7-9 | TGTGCCAGCAGCTTACCGGAGGACAGCAACCGTTCCTACGAGCAGTACTTC | CASSLPEDSNRSYEQYF
13 | TRBJ2-6 | . | many | TRBV6-6 | TGTGCCAGCAGTTACACGGGGGCCAACGTCCTGACTTTC | CASSYTGANVLTF
11 | TRBJ1-5 | . | . | TRBV10-3 | TGTGCCAGCCCGACGGGGGGACCCCAGCATTTT | CASPTGGPQHF
16 | TRBJ2-2 | . | . | TRBV5-1 | TGCGCCAGCAGCTGGGCGACGGGCAGGGTTACCGGGGAGCTGTTTTTT | CASSWATGRVTGELFF
14 | TRBJ2-7 | TRBD1 | . | TRBV7-2 | TGTGCCAGCAGCCGCCTGGACAGGGAATACGAGCAGTACTTC | CASSRLDREYEQYF
13 | TRBJ1-1 | . | many | TRBV29-1 | TGCAGCGTTGAAAATCAGGAGTACACTGAAGCTTTCTTT | CSVENQEYTEAFF
14 | TRBJ1-5 | . | many | TRBV20-1 | TGCAGTGCTAGGGTTGGAGGTAGCAATCAGCCCCAGCATTTT | CSARVGGSNQPQHF
17 | TRBJ2-3 | . | few | TRBV19 | TGTGCCAGTAGTATAGGATTAGGGCAGCTTAGCACAGATACGCAGTATTTT | CASSIGLGQLSTDTQYF
14 | TRBJ1-4 | . | few | TRBV28 | TGTGCCAGCAGTATACAGGGCGCCGGGGGAGGACTGTTTTTT | CASSIQGAGGGLFF
12 | TRBJ1-2 | . | many | TRBV20-1 | TGCAGTGCTGTCGAAGGCCAGTACGGCTACACCTTC | CSAVEGQYGYTF
15 | TRBJ2-5 | TRBD2 | many | TRBV6-5 | TGTGCCAGCAGAAGGGAGGGAGAGATCCAAGAGACCCAGTACTTC | CASRREGEIQETQYF
13 | TRBJ2-7 | TRBD1 | . | TRBV7-9 | TGTGCCAGCAGCCGGGACAGCCTATACGAGCAGTACTTC | CASSRDSLYEQYF
14 | TRBJ1-2 | . | few | TRBV7-9 | TGTGCCAGCAGCGAACAGGCTACTAACTATGGCTACACCTTC | CASSEQATNYGYTF
12 | TRBJ1-2 | . | . | TRBV12-3/TRBV12-4 | TGTGCCAGCAGTTTTCGGGGAGATGGCTACACCTTC | CASSFRGDGYTF
13 | TRBJ2-7 | . | . | TRBV28 | TGTGCCAGCAGCCTTGGGGCGGGGAGGGAGCAGTACTTC | CASSLGAGREQYF